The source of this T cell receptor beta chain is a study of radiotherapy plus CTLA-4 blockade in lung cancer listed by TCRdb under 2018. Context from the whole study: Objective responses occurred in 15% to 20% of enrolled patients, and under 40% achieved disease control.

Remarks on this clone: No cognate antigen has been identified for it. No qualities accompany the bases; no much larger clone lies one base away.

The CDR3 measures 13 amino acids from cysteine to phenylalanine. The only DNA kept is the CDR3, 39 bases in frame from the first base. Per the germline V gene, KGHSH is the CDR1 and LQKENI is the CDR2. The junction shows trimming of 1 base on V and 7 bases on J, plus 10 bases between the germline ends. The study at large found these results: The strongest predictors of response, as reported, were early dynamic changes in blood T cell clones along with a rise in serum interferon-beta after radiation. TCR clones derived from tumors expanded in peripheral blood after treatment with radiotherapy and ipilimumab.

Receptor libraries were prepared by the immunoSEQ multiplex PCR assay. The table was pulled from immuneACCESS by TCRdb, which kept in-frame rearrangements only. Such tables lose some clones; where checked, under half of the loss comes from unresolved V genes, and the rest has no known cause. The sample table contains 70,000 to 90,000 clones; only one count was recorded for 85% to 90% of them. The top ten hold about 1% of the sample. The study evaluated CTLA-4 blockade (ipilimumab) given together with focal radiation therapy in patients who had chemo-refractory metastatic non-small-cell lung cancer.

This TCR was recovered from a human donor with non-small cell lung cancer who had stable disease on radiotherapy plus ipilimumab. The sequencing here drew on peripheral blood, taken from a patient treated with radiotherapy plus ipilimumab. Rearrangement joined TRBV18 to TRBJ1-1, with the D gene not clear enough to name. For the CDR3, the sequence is CASSPREYSEAFF. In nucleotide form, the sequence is TGTGCCAGCTCACCACGAGAGTACAGTGAAGCTTTCTTT.